Listed below are T cell receptor beta chains from one sample, sequenced in a study of vaccination effects on CD4 cells after COVID-19. Their antigen targets remain unknown. Method: immunoSEQ multiplex PCR; TCRdb's copy keeps in-frame clones and lacks some. The table lists about 66,000 clones, 76% of them singletons, with more than 0.85% in the top ten. Sequenced here: CD4+ T cells from PBMCs cultured with HCoV-OC43 spike peptides, sampled after COVID-19 vaccination. The source is a human donor who received a COVID-19 vaccine. CDR3s include the opening cysteine and the closing phenylalanine or tryptophan. A D gene is named only where the DNA matches it firmly. Rows may omit the clone size; those that give it use once, few, many or a size class.

d_gene	v_gene	j_gene	abundance	CDR3nt	CDR3aa
TRBD2	TRBV29-1	TRBJ2-5	NA	TGCAGCGTTGAAGCCCCTAGCGGGGTTCAAGAGACCCAGTACTTC	CSVEAPSGVQETQYF
NA	TRBV5-1	TRBJ1-1	NA	TGCGCCAGCAGTGCTGAACGGATGAACACTGAAGCTTTCTTT	CASSAERMNTEAFF
NA	TRBV4-1	TRBJ2-4	NA	TGCGCCAGCAGCCCTACAGGGGGGGGGCCTGGAAACATTCAGTACTTC	CASSPTGGGPGNIQYF
TRBD1	TRBV9	TRBJ1-6	NA	TGTGCCAGCAGCGGAAGGACAGGGTTCGATTCACCCCTCCACTTT	CASSGRTGFDSPLHF
TRBD1	TRBV7-3	TRBJ1-1	NA	TGTGCCAGCAGCGACCGGGACAGGCTACCGAACACTGAAGCTTTCTTT	CASSDRDRLPNTEAFF
NA	TRBV21-1	TRBJ1-5	few	TGTGCCAGCAGCAAAGTCCCTCAGGGGGATGAGGATCAGCCCCAGCATTTT	CASSKVPQGDEDQPQHF
NA	TRBV3-1/TRBV3-2	TRBJ1-1	medium-sized	TGTGCCAGCAGCCAAGACAGGAGGAACACTGAAGCTTTCTTT	CASSQDRRNTEAFF
NA	TRBV28	TRBJ1-2	NA	TGTGCCAGCAGTTTATTCGGTCGGCCGGTTGGCTACACCTTC	CASSLFGRPVGYTF
NA	TRBV19	TRBJ2-4	NA	TGTGCCAGTAGTAGGCGAGGGGAAGGAAACATTCAGTACTTC	CASSRRGEGNIQYF
NA	TRBV7-3	TRBJ2-3	NA	TGTGCCAGCAGCCCGGGACTTGGAGTCACAGATACGCAGTATTTT	CASSPGLGVTDTQYF
NA	TRBV28	TRBJ1-4	NA	TGTGCCAGCAGTTACACAGGGATCGGTGAAAAACTGTTTTTT	CASSYTGIGEKLFF
TRBD1	TRBV5-1	TRBJ1-1	NA	TGCGCCAGCAGCCTGGACAGGGCGGGGACTGAAGCTTTCTTT	CASSLDRAGTEAFF
NA	TRBV21-1	TRBJ1-1	NA	TGTGCCAGCAGCAGAGACCGGGACAGGGGTTTTACTGAAGCTTTCTTT	CASSRDRDRGFTEAFF
NA	TRBV5-1	TRBJ1-1	NA	TGCGCCAGCAGCTTGGGCACAGCGAACACTGAAGCTTTCTTT	CASSLGTANTEAFF
NA	TRBV12-3/TRBV12-4	TRBJ1-1	NA	TGTGCCAGCGGAGTCTCGTCGACTGAAGCTTTCTTT	CASGVSSTEAFF
NA	TRBV4-2	TRBJ1-1	NA	TGTGCCAGCAGCCTCATCCCGGGACAAGCTTTCTTT	CASSLIPGQAFF
TRBD1	TRBV29-1	TRBJ1-1	few	TGCAGCGTGACGGGACAGGCGAAGAACACTGAAGCTTTCTTT	CSVTGQAKNTEAFF
NA	TRBV19	TRBJ1-1	NA	TGTGCCAGTAGTACTGCCGGGACTGGGAACACTGAAGCTTTCTTT	CASSTAGTGNTEAFF
TRBD1	TRBV24-1	TRBJ2-3	NA	TGTGCCACCGGACCGGGACAGGGTGTAGATACGCAGTATTTT	CATGPGQGVDTQYF
NA	TRBV5-4	TRBJ1-3	NA	TGTGCCAGCAGCTTGGTCGACGGGGGGATCGGAAACACCATATATTTT	CASSLVDGGIGNTIYF
TRBD1	TRBV19	TRBJ1-2	NA	TGTGCCAGTAAAACGGGACAGGGGTGGTTCTATGGCTACACCTTC	CASKTGQGWFYGYTF
NA	TRBV5-1	TRBJ2-2	NA	TGCGCCAGCAGCGCAAACTCGAACACCGGGGAGCTGTTTTTT	CASSANSNTGELFF
TRBD1	TRBV4-1	TRBJ2-2	few	TGCGCCAGCACCCCTTCTGGAAAACAGGGGGTGATGACCGGGGAGCTGTTTTTT	CASTPSGKQGVMTGELFF
TRBD2	TRBV10-3	TRBJ2-5	NA	TGTGCCATCAGTGGGCTGCTAGCGGCAACACAAGAGACCCAGTACTTC	CAISGLLAATQETQYF
TRBD1	TRBV30	TRBJ2-3	NA	TGTGCCTGGAGTATGGGACAGGGATACGGCACAGATACGCAGTATTTT	CAWSMGQGYGTDTQYF
TRBD1	TRBV7-9	TRBJ2-5	NA	TGTGCCAGCAGCTCGGGACAGACCCCAGGGGAGACCCAGTACTTC	CASSSGQTPGETQYF
TRBD1	TRBV4-3	TRBJ1-2	once	TGCGCCAGCAGCCACCCGACAGGGGGAAGGACCCATGGCTACACCTTC	CASSHPTGGRTHGYTF
NA	TRBV6-6	TRBJ2-2	NA	TGTGCCAGCAGTAGAGGGGGGTTTGACACCGGGGAGCTGTTTTTT	CASSRGGFDTGELFF
TRBD1	TRBV6-5	TRBJ1-6	few	TGTGCCAGCAGGCAGACAGGGGTAGGATCACCCCTCCACTTT	CASRQTGVGSPLHF
TRBD1	TRBV30	TRBJ1-3	NA	TGTGCCTGGAGTCAGGGGGTCTCTGGAAACACCATATATTTT	CAWSQGVSGNTIYF
NA	TRBV18	TRBJ1-2	NA	TGTGCCAGCTCACCACCGAGCCGGGGCTCTCGCGGTGGCTACACCTTC	CASSPPSRGSRGGYTF
TRBD1	TRBV4-1	TRBJ2-1	NA	TGCGCCAGCAGCCAAGGACAGGGATACAATGAGCAGTTCTTC	CASSQGQGYNEQFF
NA	TRBV27	TRBJ1-2	NA	TGTGCCAGCAGTCGGGCGGATCTCTATGGCTACACCTTC	CASSRADLYGYTF
TRBD1	TRBV6-1	TRBJ1-5	NA	TGTGCCAGCAGTGGCCGGTCCGGGACAGGGGAAGTTTATAGCAATCAGCCCCAGCATTTT	CASSGRSGTGEVYSNQPQHF
NA	TRBV21-1	TRBJ1-6	NA	TGTGCCAGCAGCAAAGGGGGCTACTTCCTTTTCACCCTCCACTTT	CASSKGGYFLFTLHF
NA	TRBV7-3	TRBJ2-3	NA	TGTGCCAGCAGCACCGGGACTGCCACAGATACGCAGTATTTT	CASSTGTATDTQYF
NA	TRBV9	TRBJ2-1	NA	TGTGCCAGCAGCGGGAAACTAGAACTGAAGAATGAGCAGTTCTTC	CASSGKLELKNEQFF
TRBD2	TRBV15	TRBJ2-5	NA	TGTGCCACCAGCGCGGGGGGTTTTCAAGAGACCCAGTACTTC	CATSAGGFQETQYF
TRBD2	TRBV11-2	TRBJ2-5	NA	TGTGCCAGCAGCACCCGACTAGCGGGGGCCGCACGAGGGGGAGAGACCCAGTACTTC	CASSTRLAGAARGGETQYF
TRBD1	TRBV4-1	TRBJ1-4	NA	TGCGCCAGCAGCCACCTAGTCCGGGACAGGGAAGCTTTCCCTAATGAAAAACTGTTTTTT	CASSHLVRDREAFPNEKLFF
TRBD1	TRBV10-3	TRBJ2-3	NA	TGTGCCATCAGTGCAGGTATCAGGGGACAGCCCACAGATACGCAGTATTTT	CAISAGIRGQPTDTQYF